This note documents a single T cell receptor (beta chain) sequence. Which antigen it targets is not known. Base qualities are not recorded, but no much larger clone differs from it by a single base. This entry comes from a study of blood T cell repertoires in COVID-19 (dated by TCRdb to between 2020 and 2021). Study-wide context: Samples covering the acute and convalescent phases of COVID-19 were provided by collaborators in the United States, Italy and Spain. The prospective study material was composed of cDNA or gDNA derived from T cells, B-cell-depleted T cells, or PBMCs. The dataset comprised deeply sampled blood TCRbeta repertoires from subjects exposed to, actively infected with, or recovered from COVID-19. A freely available public database, intended as a resource for researchers studying the immune response to SARS-CoV-2, is where the repertoires were released. The samples were drawn from two sources: the first 160 participants of the ongoing ImmuneRACE study, and 1,000 to 1,500 subjects contributed by 6 global collaborators. A de-identified subject ID, COVID-19 status, age in years and sex were almost always included in the sample metadata. HLA class I and class II types, where available, came from metadata supplied by the sample provider rather than from assay-based typing. Results and caveats for the whole study, not just this receptor: How much clinical and demographic metadata was included differed by source and by participant, and the metadata was provided uncurated.

Trimming takes 5 bases from V and 3 bases from J, and the germline ends sit 11 bases apart. The CDR3 numbers 13 residues from cysteine through phenylalanine. The CDR3 DNA has 39 bases and is translated from base 1. Taken from the germline V gene (reference sequence), the CDR1 and CDR2 loops are LNHNV and YYDKDF. The immunoSEQ Assay, a bias-controlled multiplex PCR, was used to amplify TCRbeta CDR3 regions from genomic DNA. In the paper's pipeline: Nucleated cell counts per sample were estimated from amplification of reference gene primers within the assay. To quantify the absolute abundance of each unique TCRbeta CDR3 rearrangement, sequence reads were collapsed and filtered. For each sample, productive Simpson clonality was calculated as the square root of Simpson's diversity index over productive rearrangements. TCRdb took over this immuneACCESS table, retaining in-frame rearrangements with V and J assigned. Such tables are incomplete; in checked studies, under half of the missing clones stem from an unresolved V gene, and the remainder is unexplained. V, J and clone size derive from that table, while D and trimming were established from the DNA sequence. The sample profile shows about 220,000 clones; approximately 90% of them were found once. 2.5% to 3% of the sample lies in the top ten.

Participants in the prospective study were enrolled through a virtual design, were aged about 18 to 100 years, and lived in roughly 24 United States geographic areas. Cohort assignment in the prospective study relied on participant-reported clinical history from a screening survey and a study questionnaire. In the prospective study, mobile phlebotomists collected whole blood, serum and a nasopharyngeal or oropharyngeal swab from each participant. Additional blood draws and questionnaires over an approximately two-month period could optionally be provided by prospective study participants. Before DNA extraction, blood samples from the prospective study were shipped at room temperature or frozen.

This clonotype was obtained from a young woman with acute COVID-19. The chain is encoded by TRBV15 joined to TRBJ2-7, with TRBD1 tentatively as D gene (6 bases match). Specimen: PBMCs or T cells enriched from blood (not recorded which). The CDR3 protein is CATSFDRSYEQYF. The nucleotide sequence is given as TGTGCCACCAGCTTCGACAGGAGCTACGAGCAGTACTTC.